This TCR beta chain was recorded in a study of blood T cell repertoires in COVID-19. Study context: T cells, B-cell-depleted T cells, or PBMCs provided the cDNA or gDNA that served as material.

Original methodology: Reference gene primer amplification gave estimated nucleated cell counts. Measured with immunoSEQ multiplex PCR; TCRdb has only the in-frame clones, and not every one. For V, J and clone size, that table is used; D and trimming come from the DNA. Among about 210,000 clones listed, about four fifths were seen once. This CDR3 region has 15 residues. Trimming removed 7 bases from V and 8 bases from J; junction bases left unmatched: 12. The germline gives CDR1 MNHEY, CDR2 SVGAGI. Individuals drawn from about two dozen US areas were about 18 to 90 years old. Cohort assignment relied on participant-reported clinical history.

The rearrangement uses TRBV6-5 and TRBJ2-7; the match to TRBD1 covers 12 bases. Sequenced sample: PBMCs or T cells enriched from blood (not recorded which). This clonotype originated in a woman in her fifties or sixties with acute COVID-19. The CDR3 loop is CASNIWGQGARQQYF. CDR3 sequence (DNA): TGTGCCAGCAACATCTGGGGACAGGGGGCCAGGCAGCAGTACTTC.